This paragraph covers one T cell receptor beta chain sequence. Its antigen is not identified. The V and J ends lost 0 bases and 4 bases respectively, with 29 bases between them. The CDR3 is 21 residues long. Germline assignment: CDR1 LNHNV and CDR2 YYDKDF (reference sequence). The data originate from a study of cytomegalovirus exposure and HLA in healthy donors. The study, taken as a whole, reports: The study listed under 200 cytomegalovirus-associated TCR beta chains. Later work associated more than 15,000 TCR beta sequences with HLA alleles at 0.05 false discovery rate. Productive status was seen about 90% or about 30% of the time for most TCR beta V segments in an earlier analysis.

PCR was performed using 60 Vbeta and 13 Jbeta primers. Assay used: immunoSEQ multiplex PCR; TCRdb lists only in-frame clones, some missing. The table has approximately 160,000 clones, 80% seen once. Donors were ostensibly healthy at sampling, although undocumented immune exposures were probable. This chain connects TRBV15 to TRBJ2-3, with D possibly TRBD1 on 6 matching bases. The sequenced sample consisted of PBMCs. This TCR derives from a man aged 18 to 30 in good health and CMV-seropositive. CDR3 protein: CATSRDPVVGAPTPGSDTQYF. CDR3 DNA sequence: TGTGCCACCAGCAGAGATCCGGTAGTGGGGGCTCCCACCCCCGGGTCAGATACGCAGTATTTT.